This TCR beta chain emerged from a study of cytomegalovirus exposure and HLA in healthy donors. This clone was detected only a few times. The antigen is undetermined. Germline assignment: CDR1 SGHVS and CDR2 FNYEAQ. CDR3 size: 12 residues. Trimming took 3 bases from V and 3 from J, leaving 6 bases between them. Overall study results and limits: It was reported that the classifier diagnosed cytomegalovirus status with high specificity and sensitivity in both the original and validation cohorts. Testing in vitro showed a few CMV-associated chains specific for CMV antigens.

Assay used: immunoSEQ multiplex PCR; TCRdb lists only in-frame clones, some missing. Altogether 100,000 to 120,000 clones are present, around 85% being singletons, with the ten largest covering around 3.1%. What was sequenced was PBMCs. V usage is TRBV7-6 and J usage is TRBJ2-7, with D possibly matching TRBD1 (5 bases). This TCR was sampled from a young woman in good health and CMV-seronegative. CDR3 in amino acids: CASSFDSYEQYF. CDR3 in DNA: TGTGCCAGCAGCTTCGACAGCTACGAGCAGTACTTC.